This T cell receptor (beta chain) was recovered during a study of T cells in Graves' hyperthyroidism and ophthalmopathy. Study findings and constraints: In the blood, most expanded thyroid clonotypes above 0.001 appeared as well. Ophthalmopathy was predicted by the model a median of approximately 6 months ahead of onset.

This clonotype was counted ten times or more. Its matching antigen is unknown. The ends lost 7 bases at V and 1 base at J; junction bases unmatched: 6. This CDR3 region has 15 residues. The study based diagnoses on clinical symptoms, serum thyroxine and TRAb, thyroid ultrasound and orbital computed tomography. Researchers took RNA transcripts and amplified the TCR beta CDR3 regions from them. HTBI primers were employed in a first-round RT-PCR of the TCR CDR3. TCRdb reprocessed the multiplex PCR reads with MiXCR, giving one entry per CDR3 protein. The data contain 380,000 or so distinct CDR3 sequences, roughly 13% of them seen just once; the ten biggest clones take up approximately 23%.

The sample taken for sequencing was blood. The V call is TRBV12-3 or TRBV12-4, the J call TRBJ2-1; 8 bases are a match to TRBD2. This TCR came from a woman aged 25 to 45 with Graves' hyperthyroidism. The CDR3 protein is CASTRGRLSYNEQFF. CDR3 nucleotides: TGTGCCAGCACCCGCGGGAGGCTTTCCTACAATGAGCAGTTCTTC.